This TCR beta chain was recorded in a study of blood T cells in healthy people across ages. Looking at the study overall: Per two T cells, template switching captured roughly one barcoded beta molecule.

The V end lost 4 bases, the J end lost 2 bases, and 11 bases lay between the germline ends. The CDR3 spans 14 residues. Germline loops: CDR1 SNHLY, CDR2 FYNNEI. Study outcomes and limitations: Higher diversity and more naive CD4+ cells were features of long-lived donors, compared to aged donors.

A second PCR, run for roughly 7 to 11 cycles, used a sample-barcoded 5' primer plus a J-beta primer mix. Researchers report that a template-switch adaptor with 12 random nucleotides tagged each cDNA molecule. TCRdb processed the 5' RACE reads anew with MiXCR; each CDR3 protein has one entry. The top ten hold less than 8% of the sample, which has 1.5 million or so distinct CDR3 sequences, approximately 40% seen once. Per sample, no less than 5 micrograms of total RNA were extracted. As for this clonotype: As yet, its antigen is unknown.

The chain is built from TRBV2 and TRBJ1-2, with D hard to call. The sequence was collected from a woman under 30 in good health. Sequenced: blood. The CDR3, as DNA: TGTGCCAGCAGTGTGACACTTTCAAACTATGGCTACACCTTC. Translating gives CASSVTLSNYGYTF.